Listed below are T cell receptor beta chains from one sample, sequenced in a study of cytomegalovirus exposure and HLA in healthy donors. Profiling relied on immunoSEQ multiplex PCR, and the TCRdb table lists in-frame clones only, not all of them. The repertoire has about 150,000 clones, approximately 9% of them found once; the top ten carry 1.5% to 2%. The source material was PBMCs. Receptor source: a male donor in good health and CMV-seronegative. The CDR3 runs from the conserved cysteine through the conserved F or W. A D gene is named only where the DNA matches it firmly. A row's size may be missing; if present it is once, few, many or a size class.

J: TRBJ2-7; D: .; size: .; V: TRBV27; CDR3: CASSLSLTSVSEQYF; DNA: TGTGCCAGCAGTTTATCCTTGACTAGTGTCTCCGAGCAGTACTTC
J: TRBJ2-7; D: .; size: .; V: TRBV27; CDR3: CASSSAVSSYEQYF; DNA: TGTGCCAGCAGTTCTGCAGTCAGCTCCTACGAGCAGTACTTC
J: TRBJ1-1; D: .; size: few; V: TRBV30; CDR3: CAWSVQMNTEAFF; DNA: TGTGCCTGGAGTGTACAGATGAACACTGAAGCTTTCTTT
J: TRBJ1-1; D: .; size: few; V: TRBV11-2; CDR3: CASSPKTFTEAFF; DNA: TGTGCCAGCAGCCCTAAGACATTCACTGAAGCTTTCTTT
J: TRBJ1-4; D: .; size: few; V: TRBV27; CDR3: CASSPRGPPKLFF; DNA: TGTGCCAGCAGCCCCAGGGGCCCCCCAAAACTGTTTTTT
J: TRBJ2-7; D: .; size: .; V: TRBV4-1; CDR3: CASSQQGQGYYEQYF; DNA: TGCGCCAGCAGCCAACAAGGGCAGGGGTACTACGAGCAGTACTTC
J: TRBJ1-5; D: TRBD1; size: few; V: TRBV27; CDR3: CASGGTGGRNQPQHF; DNA: TGTGCCAGCGGCGGGACAGGGGGACGCAATCAGCCCCAGCATTTT
J: TRBJ1-1; D: .; size: few; V: TRBV6-5; CDR3: CASSKSSDRNTEAFF; DNA: TGTGCCAGCAGTAAGTCCTCCGACAGAAACACTGAAGCTTTCTTT
J: TRBJ1-5; D: TRBD1; size: .; V: TRBV7-2; CDR3: CASSLPGQVQHF; DNA: TGTGCCAGCAGCTTGCCGGGACAGGTTCAGCATTTT
J: TRBJ2-1; D: .; size: .; V: TRBV28; CDR3: CASSSTRLYSYNEQFF; DNA: TGTGCCAGCAGTTCCACTAGGCTATACTCCTACAATGAGCAGTTCTTC
J: TRBJ1-2; D: .; size: few; V: TRBV28; CDR3: CASSYSPNYGYTF; DNA: TGTGCCAGCAGTTATAGCCCTAACTATGGCTACACCTTC
J: TRBJ1-5; D: .; size: .; V: TRBV23-1; CDR3: CASSQEGIGGDQPQHF; DNA: TGCGCCAGCAGTCAAGAGGGAATAGGGGGGGATCAGCCCCAGCATTTT